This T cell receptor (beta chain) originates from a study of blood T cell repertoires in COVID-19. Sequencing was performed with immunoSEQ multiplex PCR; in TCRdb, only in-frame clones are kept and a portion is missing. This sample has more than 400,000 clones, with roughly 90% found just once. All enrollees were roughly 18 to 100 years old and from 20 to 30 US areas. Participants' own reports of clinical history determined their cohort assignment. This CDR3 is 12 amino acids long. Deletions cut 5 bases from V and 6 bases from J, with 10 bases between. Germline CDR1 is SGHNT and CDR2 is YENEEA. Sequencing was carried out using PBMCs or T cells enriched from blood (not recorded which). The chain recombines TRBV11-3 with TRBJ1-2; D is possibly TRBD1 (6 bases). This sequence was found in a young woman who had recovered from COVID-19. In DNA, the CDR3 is TGTGCCAGCAGCGCAGGGGATGATGGCTACACCTTC. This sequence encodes CASSAGDDGYTF.